The clone carrying this T cell receptor (beta chain) has at least ten counts. The antigen is unknown. Amplification targeted TCR beta CDR3 regions from RNA transcripts. The HTBI primer set was used in a first-round RT-PCR of the TCR CDR3. TCRdb passed the multiplex PCR reads through MiXCR, listing each CDR3 protein once. Of a few hundred thousand distinct CDR3 sequences in the sample, roughly 22% were seen once. This record belongs to a study of T cells in Graves' hyperthyroidism and ophthalmopathy. Study results and limitations: The model predicted ophthalmopathy a median about 6.6 months before onset. In the analysis, a 13 V-J model separated ophthalmopathy from stable hyperthyroidism.

V was cut by 6 bases and J by 2 bases, with 13 bases left in between. This CDR3 comprises 14 residues. Germline V gene lookup returns CDR1 SNHLY and CDR2 FYNNEI. Ophthalmopathy in the patients scored at least 3 on Clinical Activity Score and at least 4 on NOSPECS grade, lasting under 3 months. Together with thyroid ultrasound, orbital computed tomography, serum thyroxine and TRAb, clinical symptoms were used for diagnoses. The source is a man aged 30 to 39 with Graves' ophthalmopathy. The J gene is TRBJ1-2, the V gene TRBV2; the D is unclear. The sequenced sample was blood. CDR3 region: CASRSDSRNYGYTF. The CDR3 DNA follows: TGTGCCAGCAGATCGGACTCCCGAAACTATGGCTACACCTTC.